The table lists the clone carrying this TCR beta chain with many counts. Its specificity is not known. Time point denoted: persistent/refractory GD, antithyroid drugs over 5 years with positive TRAb. Making the TCR library involved RNA that had been extracted from PBMCs. The data were obtained in a study of regulatory T cells in long-lasting Graves disease. Study-wide results and limits: Accuracy could have been hurt by small sample size. Preferential use of TRBV28, TRBJ1-2 and TRBJ2-5 was seen in persistent disease. Persistent cases of Graves' showed reduced TCR diversity relative to newly diagnosed patients. Persistent patients shared 2,500 to 3,000 public clonotypes among themselves. Newly diagnosed patients shared fewer, at more than 850.

Trimming stripped 1 base from V and 8 bases from J, with 18 bases between. Looked up from germline, CDR1 is SEHNR and CDR2 is FQNEAQ (reference sequence). The CDR3 spans 17 residues. CDR3-region Arm-PCR and iRepertoire HTBI primers produced the TCR beta libraries. MiXCR, applied by TCRdb to the multiplex PCR reads, yields one record per CDR3 protein. This table holds roughly 450,000 distinct CDR3 sequences, roughly 22% found once. The sequences come from peripheral blood mononuclear cells (PBMCs), collected when the disease was refractory, from a patient treated with antithyroid drugs. The J gene is TRBJ1-6, the V gene TRBV7-9, with a weak D call TRBD1 (5 bases). The sequence was collected from a female donor with Graves disease. DNA for the CDR3: TGTGCCAGCAGCTTAGGCTACTTGGTGAGGGGTGATTCACCCCTCCACTTT. Its translation is CASSLGYLVRGDSPLHF.